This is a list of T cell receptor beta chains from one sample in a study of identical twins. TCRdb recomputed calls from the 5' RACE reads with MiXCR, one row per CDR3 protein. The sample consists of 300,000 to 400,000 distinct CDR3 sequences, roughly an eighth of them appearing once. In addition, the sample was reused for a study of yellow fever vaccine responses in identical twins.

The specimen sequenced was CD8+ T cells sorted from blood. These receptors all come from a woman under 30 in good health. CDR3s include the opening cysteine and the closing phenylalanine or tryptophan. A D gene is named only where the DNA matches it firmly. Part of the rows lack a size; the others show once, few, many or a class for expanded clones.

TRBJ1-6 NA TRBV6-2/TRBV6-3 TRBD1 TGTGCCAGCAGTTACTCTTCGGGACAGGGGCGGAATTCACCCCTCCACTTT CASSYSSGQGRNSPLHF
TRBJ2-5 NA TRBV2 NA TGTGCCAGCAGTGAGAGTAGCAGCCGCGGGGAGACCCAGTACTTC CASSESSSRGETQYF
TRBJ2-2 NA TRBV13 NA TGTGCCAGCAGCAATGGACGGACGATTACCGGGGAGCTGTTTTTT CASSNGRTITGELFF
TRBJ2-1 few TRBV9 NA TGTGCCAGTAGCGTAGGGGTCGACGGCTACAATGAGCAGTTCTTC CASSVGVDGYNEQFF
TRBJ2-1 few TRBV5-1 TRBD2 TGCGCCAGCAGCTTGGAGTTAACGGGAGGGCCCTATGAGCAGTTCTTC CASSLELTGGPYEQFF
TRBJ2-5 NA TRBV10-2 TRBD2 TGCGCCAGCAGAGCGGGGGGGACCCAAGAGACCCAGTACTTC CASRAGGTQETQYF
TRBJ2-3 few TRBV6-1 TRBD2 TGTGCCAGCAGTGAGAGGACTAGCGGGGGGGATACGCAGTATTTT CASSERTSGGDTQYF
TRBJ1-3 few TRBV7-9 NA TGTGCCAGCAGCCCCCCCGACAGAAACACCATATATTTT CASSPPDRNTIYF
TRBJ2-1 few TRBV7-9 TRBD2 TGTGCCAGCAGCTTCCTAGCGGACTCCTACAATGAGCAGTTCTTC CASSFLADSYNEQFF
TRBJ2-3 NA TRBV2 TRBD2 TGTGCCAGCAGGGAACTTTTCGGAGCGGGAGATTCAGATACGCAGTATTTT CASRELFGAGDSDTQYF
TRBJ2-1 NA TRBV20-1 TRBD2 TGCAGTGCTGGCTACCTAACTAGCGGGAGCGGGGATGAGCAGTTCTTC CSAGYLTSGSGDEQFF
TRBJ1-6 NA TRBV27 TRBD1 TGTGCCAGCAGTTTACGGCAGGGGGGAAGCAGGAATTCACCCCTCCACTTT CASSLRQGGSRNSPLHF
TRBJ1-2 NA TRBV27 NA TGTGCCAGCAGTTTATCTCAGAACTATGGCTACACCTTC CASSLSQNYGYTF
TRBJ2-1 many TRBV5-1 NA TGCGCCAGCAGCTTGGTCGTCCAGGGTCTAAATGAGCAGTTCTTC CASSLVVQGLNEQFF
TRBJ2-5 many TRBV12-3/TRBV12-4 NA TGTGCCAGCGGCCCCCCGGAGACCCAGTACTTC CASGPPETQYF
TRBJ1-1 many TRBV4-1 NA TGCGCCAGCAGCCAGCCCGGGGCCTGGACTGAAGCTTTCTTT CASSQPGAWTEAFF
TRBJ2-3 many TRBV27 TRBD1 TGTGCCAGCAGTTTATATCCGACAGGGACAGATACGCAGTATTTT CASSLYPTGTDTQYF
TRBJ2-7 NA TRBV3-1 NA TGTGCCAGCAGCCTTCCTCCAGGGGAACCCTACGAGCAGTACTTC CASSLPPGEPYEQYF
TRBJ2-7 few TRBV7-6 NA TGTGCCAGCAGCTACACCGGTGGGAACGAGCAGTACTTC CASSYTGGNEQYF
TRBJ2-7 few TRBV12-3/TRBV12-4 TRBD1 TGTGCCAGCAGTTTGGGACAGGGTAAAGACGAGCAGTACTTC CASSLGQGKDEQYF
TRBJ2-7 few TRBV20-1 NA TGCAGTGCTAGGTCTCCCACCTATTACGAGCAGTACTTC CSARSPTYYEQYF
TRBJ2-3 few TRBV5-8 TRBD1 TGTGCCAGCAGCCTGGGACAGGGGGCGTCGGATACGCAGTATTTT CASSLGQGASDTQYF
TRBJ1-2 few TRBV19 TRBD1 TGTGCCAGTAGTCTCCGGGACAGAGATTACTATGGCTACACCTTC CASSLRDRDYYGYTF
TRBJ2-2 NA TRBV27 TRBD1 TGTGCCAGCAGTGCAAGTAGGACAGGGACCGGGGAGCTGTTTTTT CASSASRTGTGELFF
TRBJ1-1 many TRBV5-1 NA TGCGCCAGCAGCAGAAACTCGGGGACTGAAGCTTTCTTT CASSRNSGTEAFF
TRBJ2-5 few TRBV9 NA TGTGCCAGCAGCGGCGGCGAGGGAGGAGAGACCCAGTACTTC CASSGGEGGETQYF
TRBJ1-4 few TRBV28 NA TGTGCCAGCAGTTTATCAGGGATTGAAAAACTGTTTTTT CASSLSGIEKLFF
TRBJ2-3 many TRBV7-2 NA TGTGCCAGCAGCTTAGTCCCGGGGGATGTGACAGATACGCAGTATTTT CASSLVPGDVTDTQYF
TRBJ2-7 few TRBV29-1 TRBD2 TGCAGCGTAGTTGCCCGGACTAGCGGGGCCCCACACATATACGAGCAGTACTTC CSVVARTSGAPHIYEQYF
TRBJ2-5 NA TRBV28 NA TGTGCCAGCATTACGAGGCTAAGGGATGAGACCCAGTACTTC CASITRLRDETQYF
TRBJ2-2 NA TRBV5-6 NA TGTGCCAGCAGCTTGGAAGGACAGCCGGCCGGGGAGCTGTTTTTT CASSLEGQPAGELFF
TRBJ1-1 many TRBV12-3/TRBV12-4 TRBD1 TGTGCCAGCAGCTCCAGGGGGCTCCGGGCTGAAGCTTTCTTT CASSSRGLRAEAFF
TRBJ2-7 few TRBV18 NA TGTGCCAGCTCACCACCCCGGACTGGAGGTAGCAGGCACGAGCAGTACTTC CASSPPRTGGSRHEQYF
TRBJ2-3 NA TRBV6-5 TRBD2 TGTGCCAGCAGTTACGGGGCGGGGGGCACAGATACGCAGTATTTT CASSYGAGGTDTQYF
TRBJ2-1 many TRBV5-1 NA TGCGCCAGCAGCTTGGGTCTAGCGTCCACCAACAATGAGCAGTTCTTC CASSLGLASTNNEQFF